Many counts were recorded for the clone carrying this TCR beta chain. The investigators amplified TCR beta CDR3 regions from RNA transcripts. A first-round RT-PCR of the TCR CDR3 used the HTBI primer set. MiXCR was run by TCRdb on the multiplex PCR reads, yielding one entry per CDR3 protein. The table has about 330,000 distinct CDR3 sequences, roughly 15% seen once. The data stem from a study of T cells in Graves' hyperthyroidism and ophthalmopathy. The J segment lost 3 bases and the V segment lost 4 bases, leaving 13 bases of the junction unmatched. The CDR3 spans 16 residues. Germline CDR1 is DFQATT and CDR2 is SNEGSKA (reference sequence).

Specimen: blood. The source of this sequence is a woman aged 40 to 49 with Graves' ophthalmopathy. This chain connects TRBV20-1 to TRBJ2-7; 9 nucleotides agree with TRBD1. The DNA for the CDR3 is TGCAGTGCTATTCCCACCACCGGGACAGGGTTCTACGAGCAGTACTTC. It codes for CSAIPTTGTGFYEQYF.